These T cell receptor beta chains were read from a single sample in a study of blood T cell repertoires in COVID-19. The repertoire was sequenced with immunoSEQ multiplex PCR; TCRdb's copy has only in-frame clones and lacks some. The sample yields 310,000 or so clones, approximately 88% seen once. The sample consisted of peripheral blood. Source of these receptors: a man aged 30 to 39 with COVID-19, enrolled during active disease. Each CDR3 is given with its conserved first and last residue. The order of the fields is CDR3 DNA, CDR3 protein, D gene, J gene, clone size, V gene. A D gene is named only where the DNA matches it firmly. A row's size may be missing; if present it is once, few, many or a size class.

TGTGCCACCAGTGATCCAAATTCGGACAGGGGGCGCACTGAAGCTTTCTTT CATSDPNSDRGRTEAFF TRBD1 TRBJ1-1 . TRBV24-1
TGTGCCAGCAGCCAAGATAAAGACAGGGGAGGGAGGACAGATACGCAGTATTTT CASSQDKDRGGRTDTQYF . TRBJ2-3 once TRBV3-1/TRBV3-2
TGTGCCAGCTCACCACCGATTTATGGACAGGGGGCTACTGGGGAGCTGTTTTTT CASSPPIYGQGATGELFF TRBD1 TRBJ2-2 . TRBV18
TGTGCCAGCAGCTTTTTTTCTACTGGGACAGGTGGAAACACCATATATTTT CASSFFSTGTGGNTIYF TRBD1 TRBJ1-3 . TRBV5-6
TGTGCCAGCAGCTTGAGGGACAGGGGGTACACTGAAGCTTTCTTT CASSLRDRGYTEAFF TRBD1 TRBJ1-1 few TRBV7-2
TGTGCCAGCAGCCAATCTAGCGGGGGGGCGTATTACAATGAGCAGTTCTTC CASSQSSGGAYYNEQFF TRBD2 TRBJ2-1 once TRBV9
TGTGCCACCAGTGATTTGAAATCTGGCGGGAATGTACTAAATGAGCAGTTCTTC CATSDLKSGGNVLNEQFF . TRBJ2-1 few TRBV24-1
TGTGCCAGCGCCTGGCCTTCTAGCACAGATACGCAGTATTTT CASAWPSSTDTQYF . TRBJ2-3 . TRBV6-5
TGTGCCAGCAACTCACGGGACAGGGGAACTAACTATGGCTACACCTTC CASNSRDRGTNYGYTF TRBD1 TRBJ1-2 . TRBV6-6
TGTGCCATCAGCGGGGGGGGAATCTCTGGAAACACCATATATTTT CAISGGGISGNTIYF . TRBJ1-3 . TRBV10-3
TGTGCCAGCAGTGAGGGTAGCCCAAATCAGCCCCAGCATTTT CASSEGSPNQPQHF . TRBJ1-5 . TRBV2
TGTGCCAGCCGTGAGGGTCAGGAGGGCCCCGTCGGGGAGCAGTTCTTC CASREGQEGPVGEQFF . TRBJ2-1 . TRBV7-9
TGCGCCAGCAGCTTGGCTACAGGCAAATCCTATGGCTACACCTTC CASSLATGKSYGYTF . TRBJ1-2 many TRBV5-1
TGTGCCAGCAGTTTACCAGGGGTCAGCTCCTACGAGCAGTACTTC CASSLPGVSSYEQYF . TRBJ2-7 . TRBV28
TGTGCCATCAGTCAGCCGGGACAGGGCCTTGGGGAGCAGTACTTC CAISQPGQGLGEQYF TRBD1 TRBJ2-7 . TRBV10-3
TGTGCCAGCAGCTTGGTAGGGGGTTTACAAGAGACCCAGTACTTC CASSLVGGLQETQYF . TRBJ2-5 once TRBV5-6
TGTGCCACCAGCAGAGATAACAGGGAGTACGAGACCCAGTACTTC CATSRDNREYETQYF . TRBJ2-5 . TRBV15
TGTGCCAGCCAACCGGAGCCCACAGATACGCAGTATTTT CASQPEPTDTQYF . TRBJ2-3 . TRBV18
TGTGCCAGCAGTTTAGCCCTTAGTCATCAGCCCCAGCATTTT CASSLALSHQPQHF . TRBJ1-5 once TRBV27
TGTGCCAGTGGGACAGGACCTAACTATGGCTACACCTTC CASGTGPNYGYTF TRBD1 TRBJ1-2 . TRBV19
TGTGCCAGCAGTTCTCGACAGTGGATGTCAGATACGCAGTATTTT CASSSRQWMSDTQYF . TRBJ2-3 once TRBV6-2/TRBV6-3
TGTGCCAGCAGTTGGGGGGGAGCGGATACGCAGTATTTT CASSWGGADTQYF TRBD2 TRBJ2-3 . TRBV7-3
TGTGCCAGCAGCTCCCCTTTGACAGGGCTGTTTATTCGAGCTGAAGCTTTCTTT CASSSPLTGLFIRAEAFF TRBD1 TRBJ1-1 . TRBV7-2
TGTGCCACCAGTGATCCCGGGACAGATGGAAACACCATATATTTT CATSDPGTDGNTIYF TRBD1 TRBJ1-3 once TRBV24-1
TGCGCCAGCAGCCAACAAAGGGGGGGGCAGCGTGGAAACACCATATATTTT CASSQQRGGQRGNTIYF . TRBJ1-3 . TRBV4-1
TGTGCCAGCAGTGAGGTGCAGGGAGGCGGGGAGCTGTTTTTT CASSEVQGGGELFF . TRBJ2-2 . TRBV25-1
TGCGCCAGCAGCCAAGAAGGGGGGAGAACAGGGGATTCACCCCTCCACTTT CASSQEGGRTGDSPLHF TRBD1 TRBJ1-6 . TRBV4-1
TGTGCCAGCAGCTTAGGTGGGGACAGCTCCAATCAGCCCCAGCATTTT CASSLGGDSSNQPQHF TRBD1 TRBJ1-5 few TRBV7-2
TGCGCCAGCAGCCTAATTCCGGGACTCGGCTCCTACGAGCAGTACTTC CASSLIPGLGSYEQYF . TRBJ2-7 . TRBV5-1